Reported below is one TCR beta chain. Its antigen is not known. Triplicate sorts, 300,000 cells apiece, were made for each CD8+ T cell subset. CD45RO-CCR7+CD27+CD95- marked naive CD8+ T cells. The entry originates in a study of CXCR3-negative and CXCR3-positive naive CD8 T cells. Study conclusions and caveats: The majority of assays used fresh PBMCs, and CXCR3 expression partially decreased after cryopreservation. Diversity was high in both naive subsets and much lower in memory cells. Naive cells with CXCR3 showed TRB CDR3s that were more hydrophobic than those in CXCR3-negative naive cells.

There are 13 residues in the CDR3. From germline, CDR1 is SGDLS and CDR2 YYNGEE. UMI-labeled 5' RACE yielded the TRB cDNA libraries. Using the 5' RACE reads, TCRdb records one entry per CDR3 protein without DNA. The sample data list roughly 100,000 distinct CDR3 sequences. The rearrangement links TRBV9 to TRBJ2-7; lacking DNA, the TRBD1 call made by TCRdb goes unchecked. Material for sequencing was naive CXCR3+ CD8+ T cells from blood. Regarding subset: CD45RO-CCR7+CD27+CD95- naive CD8+ T cells expressing CXCR3 (TNR3+). The clonotype originates from a human donor in good health. Some clones in this sample may be carry-over from other donors' samples. This CDR3 reads CASGQGNSYEQYF.